The present T cell receptor beta chain was sequenced within a study of blood T cells in healthy people across ages (dated by TCRdb to the mid-2010s). Background on the whole study: In model experiments, roughly one uniquely barcoded TCR beta cDNA molecule per two T cells was captured by template switching. To track age-related changes in TCR beta repertoire diversity, the study relied on deep sequencing normalized with unique cDNA molecular identifiers. Four age groups were formed from the donors: young (average roughly 15 years), middle-aged (just under 40), aged (under 70) and long-lived (82). To avoid experimental bias, donors of different ages were randomly spread across the sequencing lanes. Using the same blood draw, the study looked at two additional independent replicas of 1 million unique cDNA reads for two donors, one aged 18 to 30 and the other aged 80 or older. On the study overall, not on this receptor specifically: Total diversity estimates from one million sequenced T cells were considered lower bounds and underestimates. Observed TCR beta diversity per million T cells fell roughly linearly with age, and a significant reduction was already apparent by age around 36. Compared with the aged group, the long-lived group had more naive CD4+ T cells, fewer expanded clones and increased TCR diversity, a pattern suggesting age selection. The percentage of naive T cells measured by flow cytometry correlated strongly with observed TCR beta diversity. Conclusive comparison of naive and antigen-experienced compartments was prevented by the profiling of bulk unsorted PBMCs. The CMV infection status of donors was not known, potentially confounding age-related changes in expanded clonotypes.

The CDR3 holds 15 amino acids from the cysteine to the phenylalanine. Just the 45-base CDR3 DNA is kept, in frame starting at base 1. The germline ends are 15 bases apart after V is trimmed by 3 bases and J by 4 bases. CDR1 ENHRY and CDR2 SYGVKD were looked up in the germline V gene. Donors were under 40 systemically healthy Caucasian individuals from Russia aged about 6 to 100 years. Each donor gave about 9.7 milliliters of peripheral blood, drawn into EDTA-treated Vacutainer tubes. Ficoll-Paque density-gradient centrifugation was used to isolate PBMCs, with at least 6.5 million obtained per sample. Trizol reagent was used to extract total RNA from the PBMCs, yielding at least 6 micrograms per sample. Naive CD45RAhigh/CD27high T cell percentages were measured by flow cytometry on a PBMC aliquot from every donor. Receptor libraries were prepared by 5' RACE. Reads for this sample came from an Illumina HiSeq 2500. A second PCR of about 6 to 11 cycles was run with a J-beta primer mix and a sample-barcoded 5' primer. A template-switch 5' adaptor carrying 12 random nucleotides introduced a unique molecular identifier onto each TCR beta cDNA molecule. Each sample yielded at least 3 million CDR3-containing paired-end reads. First-strand cDNA synthesis was performed from all RNA using the Mint cDNA synthesis kit, with priming by a TRBC-specific oligonucleotide. All cDNA was treated with uracil-DNA glycosylase and then went through a first 18-cycle PCR with the universal primers M1SS and BC2_uni_R. In the paper's pipeline: For normalization, 1 million high-quality reads were randomly selected from each sample, with every read carrying a distinct molecular identifier. Instead of being binned into consensus sequences, reads with shared molecular identifiers were discarded. MiTCR, set to a Q25 quality threshold and the strictest error-elimination algorithm, was used for CDR3 identification, clonotype clustering and error correction. Lower-bound total TCR beta diversity was estimated with a nonparametric unseen species model using Euler transformation. TCRdb reprocessed the public reads (quality trimming at Q25 with fastp, clone calling with MiXCR) and kept in-frame beta chains. Rows with one shared CDR3 protein collapse into an entry with the most common genes and DNA. The V and J calls were determined by TCRdb, not by the authors. For this sample the table gives some 900,000 distinct CDR3 sequences, of which around 48% were detected only once. 13% of the sample is taken by the ten largest.

Notes on this clonotype: The clone's antigen remains unknown. No clone much larger than this one lies a single base away; base qualities are absent.

This TCR derives from a man aged 25-45 years in good health. Material for sequencing was blood. The chain was built from TRBV10-3 and TRBJ1-2; a confident D gene designation cannot be given. The sequenced DNA: TGTGCCATCAGTGAATTGGAGTGGGGTTCCTATGGCTACACCTTC. The translation is CAISELEWGSYGYTF.